This T cell receptor beta chain originates from a study of read filtering for tumor transcriptome and immune sequencing. Study-wide background: Revised staging placed about 8 patients in R-ISS I, about 15 in II, 7 in III. After DNase treatment, RNA was made into whole-transcriptome libraries. Study results and caveats: Sorted CD138-negative bone marrow cells were not purified T cells.

From around 440 ng of RNA, a library with molecular barcoded alpha/delta and beta/gamma adaptors was made. TCRdb itself ran the reads through MiXCR, one entry per CDR3 protein. Of roughly 56,000 distinct CDR3 sequences in the sample, roughly 19% were seen once. V was clipped by 6 bases and J by 0 bases, with 9 bases between them. This CDR3 is built from 13 residues. Germline CDR1 and CDR2: SGHRS and YFSETQ. This clonotype was seen more than once but under ten times. The antigen remains unidentified. The source material was a population of CD138-negative cells sorted from bone marrow. V and J are TRBV5-1 and TRBJ1-1; D not certain. The clonotype originates from a donor at least 40 years old with multiple myeloma. CDR3 amino acids: CASTRGLNTEAFF. The CDR3 bases are TGCGCCAGCACGCGGGGTTTGAACACTGAAGCTTTCTTT.